This T cell receptor (beta chain) is drawn from a study of CD8 T cells in Susac syndrome. Negative isolation yielded CD4+ and CD8+ T cells, and FACS enriched TEMRA cells. About 0.5 to 1 ug RNA was reverse transcribed with random hexamers. TCRdb processed the immunoSEQ multiplex PCR reads anew with MiXCR; each CDR3 protein has one entry. This sample has around 230,000 distinct CDR3 sequences, with about 96% found just once. This sequence originates from a human donor with Susac syndrome. Material: CD4+ T cells from PBMCs.

As DNA, the CDR3 is TGTGCCAGCTCAACTAGCGGGAGTGGTGAGACCCAGTACTTC. Encoded protein: CASSTSGSGETQYF. The rearrangement links TRBV18 to TRBJ2-5; 11 nucleotides align to TRBD2. The CDR3 has 14 amino acids. After removal of 5 bases from V and 5 bases from J, the junction contained 4 bases not matched to a gene. The germline gives CDR1 KGHSH, CDR2 LQKENI. The full variable domain, in which reference TRBV18 and TRBJ2-5 provide the parts outside the CDR3, is NAGVMQNPRHLVRRRGQEARLRCSPMKGHSHVYWYRQLPEEGLKFMVYLQKENIIDESGMPKERFSAEFPKEGPSILRIQQVVRGDSAAYFCASSTSGSGETQYFGPGTRLLVL.